This record covers a single T cell receptor (beta chain). Its antigen is not known. Sequencing was performed with immunoSEQ multiplex PCR; in TCRdb, only in-frame clones are kept and a portion is missing. The table has roughly 50,000 clones, approximately 79% seen once. Under the ViraFEST assay, PBMC were stimulated with viral peptide pools so that antigen-specific CD4+ T cells expanded. Sequencing was performed afterwards. Culture proceeded for about 11 days, and CD4+ T cells were then isolated. These data belong to a study of vaccination effects on CD4 cells after COVID-19. Findings of the study overall: From healthy vaccinees, only 1 of 255 vaccine-induced clones also reacted to common cold coronaviruses.

Sequences were derived from CD4+ T cells from PBMCs cultured with HCoV-229E spike peptides, sampled before COVID-19 vaccination. The sequence derives from a human donor who received a COVID-19 vaccine.

The CDR3 reads CASSSQGLAGAADTQYF. CDR3 nucleotide sequence: TGCGCCAGCAGCTCCCAAGGACTAGCGGGGGCAGCAGATACGCAGTATTTT. V usage is TRBV5-1 and J usage is TRBJ2-3; 13 nucleotides align to TRBD2. The CDR3 is 17 amino acids. After removal of 3 bases from V and 4 bases from J, the junction contained 8 bases not matched to a gene. In germline, CDR1 is SGHRS, CDR2 YFSETQ. Combining the CDR3 with reference TRBV5-1 and TRBJ2-3 gives the whole variable domain KAGVTQTPRYLIKTRGQQVTLSCSPISGHRSVSWYQQTPGQGLQFLFEYFSETQRNKGNFPGRFSGRQFSNSRSEMNVSTLELGDSALYLCASSSQGLAGAADTQYFGPGTRLTVL.